The present T cell receptor (beta chain) was sequenced within a study of synovial regulatory T cells in juvenile arthritis. Clones were sequenced by immunoSEQ multiplex PCR, and TCRdb holds only the in-frame ones, with some missing. This sample carries approximately 3,100 clones, with about 11% going to the ten biggest clones. Synovial fluid was collected with matched peripheral blood from each patient with active arthritis. The CDR3 is 16 residues long. No DNA accompanies this entry. CDR1 is LNHDA and CDR2 is SQIVND in the germline V gene (reference sequence). Sequenced input: Treg cells from the synovium. The rearrangement uses TRBV19 and TRBJ2-6; the TCRdb D gene call, TRBD1, has no DNA to confirm it. The TCR comes from a donor younger than 30 with juvenile idiopathic arthritis. The CDR3: CASVRTGSSGANVLTF.